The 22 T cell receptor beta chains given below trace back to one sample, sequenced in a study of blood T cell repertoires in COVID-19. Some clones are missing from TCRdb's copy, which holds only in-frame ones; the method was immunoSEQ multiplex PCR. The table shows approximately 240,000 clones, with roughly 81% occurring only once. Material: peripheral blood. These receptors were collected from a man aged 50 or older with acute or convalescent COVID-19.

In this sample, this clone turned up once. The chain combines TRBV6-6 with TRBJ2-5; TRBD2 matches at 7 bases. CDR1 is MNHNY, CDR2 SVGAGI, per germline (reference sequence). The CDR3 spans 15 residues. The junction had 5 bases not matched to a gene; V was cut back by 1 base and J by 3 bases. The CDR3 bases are TGTGCCAGCAGTTACTGGGGGAGGGAGAAAGAGACCCAGTACTTC. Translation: CASSYWGREKETQYF.

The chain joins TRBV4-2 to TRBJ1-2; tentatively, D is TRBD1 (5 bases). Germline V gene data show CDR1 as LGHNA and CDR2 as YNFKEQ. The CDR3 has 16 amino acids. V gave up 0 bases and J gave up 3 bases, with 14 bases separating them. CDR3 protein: CASSQDLGGTDYGYTF. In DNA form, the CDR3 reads TGTGCCAGCAGCCAAGATCTTGGCGGGACGGACTATGGCTACACCTTC.

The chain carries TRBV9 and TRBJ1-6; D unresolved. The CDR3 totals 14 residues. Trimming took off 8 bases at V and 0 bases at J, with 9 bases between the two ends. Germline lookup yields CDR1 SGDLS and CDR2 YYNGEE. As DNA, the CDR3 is TGTGCCAGTGGGAGTAGCTCCTATAATTCACCCCTCCACTTT. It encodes CASGSSSYNSPLHF. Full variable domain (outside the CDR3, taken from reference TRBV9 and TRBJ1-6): DSGVTQTPKHLITATGQRVTLRCSPRSGDLSVYWYQQSLDQGLQFLIQYYNGEERAKGNILERFSAQQFPDLHSELNLSSLELGDSALYFCASGSSSYNSPLHFGNGTRLTVT.

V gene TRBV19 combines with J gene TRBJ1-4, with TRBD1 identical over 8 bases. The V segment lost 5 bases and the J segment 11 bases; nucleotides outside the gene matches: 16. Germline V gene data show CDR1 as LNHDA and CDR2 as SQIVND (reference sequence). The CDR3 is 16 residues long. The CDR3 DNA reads TGTGCCAGTAGTTTGACGTCCGGGACAGGCCGGGAGAAACTGTTTTTT. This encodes CASSLTSGTGREKLFF.

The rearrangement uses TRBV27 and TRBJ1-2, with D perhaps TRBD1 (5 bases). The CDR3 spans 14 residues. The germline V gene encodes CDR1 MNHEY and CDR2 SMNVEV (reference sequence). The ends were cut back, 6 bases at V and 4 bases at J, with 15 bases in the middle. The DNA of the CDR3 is TGTGCCAGCAGGAAGGCAGGGAAAGTCTATGGCTACACCTTC. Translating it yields CASRKAGKVYGYTF.

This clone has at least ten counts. The CDR3 here is CASSKGSERDTEAFF. CDR3 DNA: TGCGCCAGCAGTAAAGGCTCGGAGCGTGACACTGAAGCTTTCTTT. This chain uses TRBV5-1 with TRBJ1-1; D call uncertain. This CDR3 spans 15 amino acids. Germline assignment: CDR1 SGHRS and CDR2 YFSETQ. Trimming left V 5 bases short and J 3 bases short, with 17 bases between.

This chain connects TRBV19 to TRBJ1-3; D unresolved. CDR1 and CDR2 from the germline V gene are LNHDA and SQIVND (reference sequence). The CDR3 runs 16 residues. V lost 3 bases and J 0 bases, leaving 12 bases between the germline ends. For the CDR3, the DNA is TGTGCCAGTAGTATTGATTTCGAGAGCTCTGGAAACACCATATATTTT. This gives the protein CASSIDFESSGNTIYF.

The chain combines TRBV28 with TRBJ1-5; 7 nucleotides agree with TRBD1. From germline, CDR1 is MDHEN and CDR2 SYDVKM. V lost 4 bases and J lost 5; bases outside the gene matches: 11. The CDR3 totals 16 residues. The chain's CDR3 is CASSYPLGGGYQPQHF. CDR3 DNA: TGTGCCAGCAGTTACCCCTTAGGGGGCGGCTATCAGCCCCAGCATTTT.

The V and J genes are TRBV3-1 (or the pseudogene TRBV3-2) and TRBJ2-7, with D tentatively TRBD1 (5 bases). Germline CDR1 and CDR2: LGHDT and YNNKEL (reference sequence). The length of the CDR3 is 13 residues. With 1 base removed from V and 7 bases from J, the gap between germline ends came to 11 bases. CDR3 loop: CASSQVRQSEQYF. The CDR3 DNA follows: TGTGCCAGCAGCCAAGTGCGACAGTCTGAGCAGTACTTC.

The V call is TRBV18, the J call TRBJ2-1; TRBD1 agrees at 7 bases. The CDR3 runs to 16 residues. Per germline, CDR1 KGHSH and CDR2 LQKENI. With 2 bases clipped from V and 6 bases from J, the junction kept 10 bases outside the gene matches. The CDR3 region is CASSPWNRGSGNEQFF. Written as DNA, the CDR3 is TGTGCCAGCTCACCATGGAACAGGGGTAGTGGCAATGAGCAGTTCTTC.

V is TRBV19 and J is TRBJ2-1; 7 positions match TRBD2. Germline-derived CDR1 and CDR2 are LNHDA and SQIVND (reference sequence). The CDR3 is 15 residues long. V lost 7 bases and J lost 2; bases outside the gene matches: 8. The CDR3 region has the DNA TGTGCCAGTACGAGTCACGCGGGGGCCTACAATGAGCAGTTCTTC. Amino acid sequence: CASTSHAGAYNEQFF.

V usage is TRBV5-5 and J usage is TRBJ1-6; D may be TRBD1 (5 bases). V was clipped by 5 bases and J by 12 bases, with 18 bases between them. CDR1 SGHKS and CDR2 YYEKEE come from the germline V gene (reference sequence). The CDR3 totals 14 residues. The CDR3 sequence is CASRGGTWEEPLHF. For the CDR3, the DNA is TGTGCCAGCAGGGGAGGGACGTGGGAGGAACCCCTCCACTTT.

This CDR3 is CASSLVAPRASPLHF. The CDR3 DNA sequence: TGTGCCAGCAGCTTAGTAGCGCCTAGGGCTTCACCCCTCCACTTT. The chain joins TRBV7-9 to TRBJ1-6; D ambiguous. This CDR3 is 15 amino acids long. Per the germline V gene, CDR1 is SEHNR and CDR2 is FQNEAQ (reference sequence). Trimming stripped 1 base from V and 9 bases from J, with 13 bases between.

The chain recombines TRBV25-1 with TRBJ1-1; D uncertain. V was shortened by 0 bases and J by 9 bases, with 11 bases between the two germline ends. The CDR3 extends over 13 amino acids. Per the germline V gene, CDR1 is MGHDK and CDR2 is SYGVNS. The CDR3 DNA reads TGTGCCAGCAGTGAATATTGGAACAGCAAAGCTTTCTTT. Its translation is CASSEYWNSKAFF.

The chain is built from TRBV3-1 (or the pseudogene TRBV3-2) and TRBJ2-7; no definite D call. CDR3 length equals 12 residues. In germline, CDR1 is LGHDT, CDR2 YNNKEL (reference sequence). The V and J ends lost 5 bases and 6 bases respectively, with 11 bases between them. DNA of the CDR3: TGTGCCAGCAGCTTAAGAGTGTCCGAGCAGTACTTC. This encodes CASSLRVSEQYF.

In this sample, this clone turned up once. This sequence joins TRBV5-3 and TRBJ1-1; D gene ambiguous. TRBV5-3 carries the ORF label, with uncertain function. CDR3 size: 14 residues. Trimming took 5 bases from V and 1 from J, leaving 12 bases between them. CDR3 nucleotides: TGTGCCAGAAGTTCACGGGTCCCGAACACTGAAGCTTTCTTT. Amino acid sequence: CARSSRVPNTEAFF.

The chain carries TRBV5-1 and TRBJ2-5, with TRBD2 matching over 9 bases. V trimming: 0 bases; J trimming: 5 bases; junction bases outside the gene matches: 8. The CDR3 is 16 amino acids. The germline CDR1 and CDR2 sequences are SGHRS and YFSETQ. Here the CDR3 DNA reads TGCGCCAGCAGCTTGGGCGGTAGCGGGAGAGCGGAGACCCAGTACTTC. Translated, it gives CASSLGGSGRAETQYF.

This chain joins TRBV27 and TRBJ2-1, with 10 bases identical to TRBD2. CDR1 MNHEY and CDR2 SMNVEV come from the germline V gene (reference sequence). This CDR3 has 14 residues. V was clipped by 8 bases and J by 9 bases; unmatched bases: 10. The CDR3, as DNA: TGTGCCAGCTCAGGCAGCGGGGGGGCACGTGAGCAGTTCTTC. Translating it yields CASSGSGGAREQFF.

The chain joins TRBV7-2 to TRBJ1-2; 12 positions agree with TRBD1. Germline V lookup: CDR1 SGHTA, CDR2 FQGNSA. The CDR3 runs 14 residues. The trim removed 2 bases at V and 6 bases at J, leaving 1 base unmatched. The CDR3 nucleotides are TGTGCCAGCAGCTTAAGGGACAGGGGGCATGGCTACACCTTC. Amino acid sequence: CASSLRDRGHGYTF.

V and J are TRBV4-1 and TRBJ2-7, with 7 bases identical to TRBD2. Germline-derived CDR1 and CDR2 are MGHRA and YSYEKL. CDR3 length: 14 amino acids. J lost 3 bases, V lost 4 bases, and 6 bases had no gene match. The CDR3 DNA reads TGCGCCAGCAGCCCGTCGAGCGGGGACTACGAGCAGTACTTC. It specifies CASSPSSGDYEQYF.

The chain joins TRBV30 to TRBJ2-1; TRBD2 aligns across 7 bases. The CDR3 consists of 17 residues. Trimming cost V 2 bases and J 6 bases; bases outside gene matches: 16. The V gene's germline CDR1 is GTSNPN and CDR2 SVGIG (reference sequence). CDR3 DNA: TGTGCCTGGAGTCCGGGCAGACTAGCCATCCCCCCCAATGAGCAGTTCTTC. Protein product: CAWSPGRLAIPPNEQFF.

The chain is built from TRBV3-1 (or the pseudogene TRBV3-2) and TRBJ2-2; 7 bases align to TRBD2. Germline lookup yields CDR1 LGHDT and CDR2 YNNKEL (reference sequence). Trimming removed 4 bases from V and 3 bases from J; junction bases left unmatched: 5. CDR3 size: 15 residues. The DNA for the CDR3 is TGTGCCAGCAGCCGGTGGGCGGGGGACACCGGGGAGCTGTTTTTT. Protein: CASSRWAGDTGELFF.